Below are 8 T cell receptor beta chains sequenced from a single sample in a study of monozygotic twins with inflammatory bowel disease. TCRdb re-analyzed the 5' RACE reads; it lists each CDR3 protein once, without DNA. Listed are 200,000 to 250,000 distinct CDR3 sequences; less than 9% falls within the top ten. Sequencing was carried out using blood. All receptors derive from a human donor with ulcerative colitis or Crohn's disease, or a healthy co-twin of an affected twin (not recorded which).

The chain recombines TRBV5-4 with TRBJ2-1. The germline gives CDR1 SGHNT, CDR2 YYREEE (reference sequence). CDR3 length: 13 amino acids. This CDR3 reads CASSLAMSVYEFF.

This sequence joins TRBV18 and TRBJ1-1. This CDR3 comprises 13 residues. The germline CDR1 and CDR2 sequences are KGHSH and LQKENI. The chain's CDR3 is CASSPYGNTEAFF.

This chain connects TRBV20-1 to TRBJ1-5; the TCRdb D gene call, TRBD1, has no DNA to confirm it. The germline gives CDR1 DFQATT, CDR2 SNEGSKA (reference sequence). The CDR3 totals 14 residues. CDR3 protein: CSARGAGGNQPQHF.

The genes are TRBV11-2 and TRBJ2-2; no DNA is available, so the TRBD2 call from TCRdb remains unchecked. The CDR3 length is 15 residues. Germline CDR1 reads SGHAT; CDR2 reads FQNNGV. The CDR3 sequence is CASRSGLVNTGELFF. Using reference TRBV11-2 and TRBJ2-2 for the parts outside the CDR3, the full variable domain is EAGVAQSPRYKIIEKRQSVAFWCNPISGHATLYWYQQILGQGPKLLIQFQNNGVVDDSQLPKDRFSAERLKGVDSTLKIQPAKLEDSAVYLCASRSGLVNTGELFFGEGSRLTVL.

The V call is TRBV20-1, the J call TRBJ1-5; TCRdb's assignment of TRBD1 cannot be checked, as there is no DNA. The CDR3 loop spans 14 amino acids. Germline loops: CDR1 DFQATT, CDR2 SNEGSKA (reference sequence). CDR3 loop: CSARGQGGDQPQHF.

The J gene is TRBJ2-1, the V gene TRBV4-1. CDR3 length: 14 amino acids. Per germline, CDR1 MGHRA and CDR2 YSYEKL. The CDR3 loop reads CASKLGSSYNEQFF.

The chain has TRBV19 and TRBJ2-2; TCRdb designates TRBD1, a call that cannot be tested without DNA. The CDR3 length is 16 residues. The germline CDR1 and CDR2 sequences are LNHDA and SQIVND (reference sequence). This CDR3 is CASSADRVRDTGELFF.

This sequence joins TRBV7-9 and TRBJ2-2; TCRdb's D call, TRBD2, is unchecked because there is no DNA. The germline V gene has CDR1 SEHNR and CDR2 FQNEAQ (reference sequence). This CDR3 has 15 residues. The CDR3: CASSPGTSGTGELFF.